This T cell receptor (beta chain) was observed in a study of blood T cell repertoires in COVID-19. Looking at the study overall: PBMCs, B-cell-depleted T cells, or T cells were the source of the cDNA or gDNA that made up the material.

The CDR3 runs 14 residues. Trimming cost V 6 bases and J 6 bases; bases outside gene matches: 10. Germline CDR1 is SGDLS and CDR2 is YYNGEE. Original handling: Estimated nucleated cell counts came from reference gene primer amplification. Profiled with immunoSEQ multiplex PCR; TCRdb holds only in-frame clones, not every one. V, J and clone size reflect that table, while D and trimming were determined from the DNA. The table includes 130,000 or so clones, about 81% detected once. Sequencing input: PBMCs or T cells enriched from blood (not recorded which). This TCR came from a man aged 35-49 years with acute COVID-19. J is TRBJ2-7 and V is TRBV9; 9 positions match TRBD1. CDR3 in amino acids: CASTKGQGFSEQYF. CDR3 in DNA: TGTGCCAGCACAAAGGGACAGGGATTTAGCGAGCAGTACTTC.